Below, 20 T cell receptor beta chains from the same sample are listed, as sequenced in a study of control samples from healthy donors and cancer patients (TCRdb year 2020). Library construction relied on the immunoSEQ multiplex PCR assay. TCRdb retrieved this table from immuneACCESS and kept in-frame rearrangements only. Not all clones are present; in checked studies, unresolved V genes account for under half, and no reason is known for the remainder. The sample records 100,000 to 150,000 clones, about 92% of which are singletons. The leading ten clones occupy 0.5% to 0.7% of the sample. Specimen: PBMCs. Every receptor here comes from a man older than 75 with head and neck cancer.

The V gene is TRBV5-4, the J gene TRBJ1-4; TRBD1 aligns across 10 bases. Looked up from germline, CDR1 is SGHNT and CDR2 is YYREEE (reference sequence). This CDR3 region has 15 residues. V shed 2 bases, J shed 7 bases, and the junction held 5 bases outside the gene matches. CDR3 nucleotide sequence: TGTGCCAGCAGCTTAGGACAGGGGGAGGGTGAAAAACTGTTTTTT. Translating gives CASSLGQGEGEKLFF.

The chain combines TRBV30 with TRBJ1-1; D remains ambiguous. Germline loops: CDR1 GTSNPN, CDR2 SVGIG (reference sequence). CDR3 length equals 13 residues. Between the trimmed V and J ends, which lost 6 bases and 1 base, there was a span of 12 bases. The CDR3 DNA reads TGTGCCTGTGGAATGGATCGGAACACTGAAGCTTTCTTT. Encoded protein: CACGMDRNTEAFF.

The genes are TRBV5-4 and TRBJ1-2; D possibly corresponds to TRBD1 (6 bases). The CDR3 has 12 amino acids. Trimming stripped 10 bases from V and 7 bases from J, with 17 bases between. Germline V lookup: CDR1 SGHNT, CDR2 YYREEE (reference sequence). As DNA, the CDR3 is TGTGCCGGTGGCGGGGGGCTTGGTGGCTACACCTTC. Translating it yields CAGGGGLGGYTF.

V is TRBV4-1 and J is TRBJ2-5; 9 bases match TRBD2. J was trimmed by 3 bases and V by 0 bases; bases with no gene match: 5. Germline CDR1 and CDR2: MGHRA and YSYEKL. CDR3 length: 16 residues. CDR3 region: CASSQEGGRGKETQYF. CDR3 coding DNA: TGCGCCAGCAGCCAAGAGGGCGGGAGGGGAAAAGAGACCCAGTACTTC.

The V call is TRBV6-2 or TRBV6-3, the J call TRBJ2-1, with a possible D match to TRBD2 (6 bases). Per germline, CDR1 MNHEY and CDR2 SVGEGT. This CDR3 has 13 amino acids. Trimming shortened V by 5 bases and J by 9 bases, and 14 bases separated the two germline ends. The CDR3 sequence: CASSRRAGGEQFF. CDR3 DNA: TGTGCCAGCAGTAGAAGGGCCGGGGGTGAGCAGTTCTTC.

The J gene is TRBJ2-7, the V gene TRBV29-1; no reliable D call. CDR3 length: 12 amino acids. Trimming left V 3 bases short and J 0 bases short, with 6 bases between. Germline assignment: CDR1 SQVTM and CDR2 ANQGSEA. Written as DNA, the CDR3 is TGCAGCGTTGAGGGCTACTCCTACGAGCAGTACTTC. This translates into CSVEGYSYEQYF.

This chain joins TRBV4-2 and TRBJ1-1, with D perhaps matching TRBD1 (5 bases). With 0 bases removed from V and 5 bases from J, the gap between germline ends came to 10 bases. This CDR3 region has 14 residues. The V gene's germline CDR1 is LGHNA and CDR2 YNFKEQ. Here the CDR3 reads CASSQEAGFTEAFF. Here the CDR3 DNA reads TGTGCCAGCAGCCAAGAAGCAGGGTTTACTGAAGCTTTCTTT.

The chain employs TRBV5-1 and TRBJ2-3; TRBD1 agrees at 10 bases. There are 14 residues in the CDR3. Germline-derived CDR1 and CDR2 are SGHRS and YFSETQ. V lost 4 bases and J lost 6; bases outside the gene matches: 5. As DNA, the CDR3 is TGCGCCAGCAGCCCGGACAGGGGGAGGGATACGCAGTATTTT. Translation gives CASSPDRGRDTQYF.

Comment on this clone: Other DNA sequences in the sample encode the same CDR3. The rearrangement uses TRBV27 and TRBJ2-5; D is perhaps TRBD1 or TRBD2 (5 bases each). From germline, CDR1 is MNHEY and CDR2 SMNVEV (reference sequence). Trimming stripped 6 bases from V and 14 bases from J, with 22 bases between. The length of the CDR3 is 13 residues. This CDR3 reads CASRPRTGATSYF. The CDR3 nucleotides are TGTGCCAGCAGGCCCCGGACCGGGGCCACTTCTTACTTC.

The V and J genes are TRBV18 and TRBJ1-4; D possibly corresponds to TRBD1 (5 bases). The CDR3 is 18 amino acids. Germline V gives CDR1 KGHSH, CDR2 LQKENI. Trimming took off 3 bases at V and 0 bases at J, with 17 bases between the two ends. CDR3 bases: TGTGCCAGCTCACCCATCTTCAGACAGATTGCAACTAATGAAAAACTGTTTTTT. The encoded protein is CASSPIFRQIATNEKLFF.

V usage is TRBV11-2 and J usage is TRBJ1-4; 9 bases map to TRBD1. Per germline, CDR1 SGHAT and CDR2 FQNNGV. The CDR3 is made up of 16 amino acids. V shed 4 bases and J 7 bases; nucleotides not matched to a gene: 10. CDR3 region: CASSSLGQGFGEKLFF. CDR3 DNA sequence: TGTGCCAGCAGCTCCTTGGGACAGGGATTTGGTGAAAAACTGTTTTTT.

The CDR3 spells CASSLGSRTGSYEQYF. CDR3 bases: TGCGCCAGCAGCTTGGGCTCTCGGACAGGGTCCTACGAGCAGTACTTC. This sequence joins TRBV5-1 and TRBJ2-7, with 8 bases lining up with TRBD1. This CDR3 has 16 amino acids. Germline V gives CDR1 SGHRS, CDR2 YFSETQ. V lost 0 bases, J lost 1 base, and 6 bases stayed unmatched.

This clone appeared a single time. The chain links TRBV14 to TRBJ1-3; TRBD1 is a possible D gene (5 bases). Germline CDR1 SGHDN, CDR2 FVKESK. CDR3 length: 15 amino acids. V lost 0 bases to trimming and J lost 1 base, with 7 bases between them. CDR3 loop: CASSQERGSGNTIYF. In nucleotides, the CDR3 is TGTGCCAGCAGCCAAGAACGGGGGTCTGGAAACACCATATATTTT.

This clone was seen once. Other DNA sequences in this specimen translate into the identical CDR3. The CDR3 region has the DNA TGCGCCAGCAGCTTGGGGACAGCTCAAGAGACCCAGTACTTC. Protein sequence: CASSLGTAQETQYF. The chain employs TRBV5-1 and TRBJ2-5; tentatively, D is TRBD1 (6 bases). Germline V gene lookup returns CDR1 SGHRS and CDR2 YFSETQ. The V end lost 0 bases, the J end lost 2 bases, and 8 bases lay between the germline ends. The CDR3 runs to 14 residues.

CDR3 in DNA: TGCGCCAGCAGCTTGGGGGCAGGGACGAACTATGGCTACACCTTC. It codes for CASSLGAGTNYGYTF. J is TRBJ1-2 and V is TRBV5-1; D is possibly TRBD1 (5 bases). This CDR3 is 15 amino acids long. Trimming stripped 0 bases from V and 2 bases from J, with 11 bases between. Per germline, CDR1 SGHRS and CDR2 YFSETQ.

CDR3 sequence: CAWSVGVSGNTIYF. Written as DNA, the CDR3 is TGTGCCTGGAGTGTCGGAGTCTCTGGAAACACCATATATTTT. The rearrangement joins TRBV30 to TRBJ1-3; D gene ambiguous. V was shortened by 0 bases and J by 0 bases, with 6 bases between the two germline ends. Germline loops: CDR1 GTSNPN, CDR2 SVGIG (reference sequence). CDR3 length: 14 amino acids.

The sample holds many counts of this clone. This rearrangement joins TRBV27 to TRBJ2-2, with D perhaps TRBD1 (6 bases). Germline CDR1 MNHEY, CDR2 SMNVEV (reference sequence). V was cut by 4 bases and J by 3 bases, with 12 bases left in between. This CDR3 is built from 15 residues. This CDR3 is CASSSGTHHTGELFF. The CDR3 nucleotides read TGTGCCAGCAGTTCCGGGACACATCACACCGGGGAGCTGTTTTTT.

The chain is built from TRBV7-9 and TRBJ1-2; TRBD1 agrees at 8 bases. CDR1 is SEHNR, CDR2 FQNEAQ, per germline (reference sequence). This CDR3 region has 15 residues. The junction had 9 bases not matched to a gene; V was cut back by 4 bases and J by 5 bases. CDR3 amino acids: CASSWGQAIGYGYTF. The CDR3, as DNA: TGTGCCAGCAGCTGGGGACAGGCAATAGGGTATGGCTACACCTTC. The full variable domain, completed using reference TRBV7-9 and TRBJ1-2, is DTGVSQNPRHKITKRGQNVTFRCDPISEHNRLYWYRQTLGQGPEFLTYFQNEAQLEKSRLLSDRFSAERPKGSFSTLEIQRTEQGDSAMYLCASSWGQAIGYGYTFGSGTRLTVV.

The CDR3 reads CASSLDFGGETQYF. CDR3 in DNA: TGTGCCAGCAGTTTGGATTTTGGGGGGGAGACCCAGTACTTC. The V and J genes are TRBV28 and TRBJ2-5; TRBD2 is a possible D gene (6 bases). Per the germline V gene, CDR1 is MDHEN and CDR2 is SYDVKM. The CDR3 loop spans 14 amino acids. The V and J ends lost 3 bases and 5 bases respectively, with 13 bases between them.

This clone has a single count. One end of the junction is discordant with germline, which a read error may explain. The chain joins TRBV6-2 or TRBV6-3 to TRBJ1-6; the D is unclear. In germline, CDR1 is MNHEY, CDR2 SVGEGT. The CDR3 spans 16 residues. The CDR3 reads CASSYSSGSYNSPLHF. CDR3 nucleotides: TGTGCCAGCAGTTACTCATCGGGGTCCTACAATTCACCCCTCCACTTT.